This T cell receptor beta chain was found in a study of OX40 agonist ivuxolimab in advanced cancers. Germline trimming cut 6 bases from V and 4 bases from J; bases unmatched to any gene: 2. The CDR3 is made up of 13 amino acids. The germline gives CDR1 SNHLY, CDR2 FYNNEI. Profiling relied on immunoSEQ multiplex PCR, and the TCRdb table lists in-frame clones only, not all of them. The sample yields about 41,000 clones, 80% to 90% seen once. This receptor was identified in an adult with an advanced solid tumor such as melanoma, head and neck, liver or kidney cancer. The chain has TRBV2 and TRBJ1-2; 10 nucleotides align to TRBD1. The sequenced sample was CD4+ or CD8+ T cells sorted from blood, obtained in a trial of the OX40 agonist ivuxolimab. CDR3 sequence: CASRGDRGYGYTF. Here the CDR3 DNA reads TGTGCCAGCAGGGGGGACAGGGGCTATGGCTACACCTTC.